This TCR beta chain was observed in a study of monozygotic twins with inflammatory bowel disease. The CDR3 covers 18 residues. In germline, CDR1 is SGHNT, CDR2 YENEEA. Study results and limitations: Fewer clonotypes were shared with others by IBD patients than by healthy twins, especially with disease activity. Those with IBD had lower TCRbeta diversity (inverse Simpson) than their healthy co-twins did.

Every TCR library used approximately 3.5 ug of total RNA. TCRdb reprocessed the 5' RACE reads, keeping one entry per CDR3 protein, no DNA. This specimen shows about 380,000 distinct CDR3 sequences; the ten leading clones hold about 2.5%. Turning to this clonotype: As yet, its antigen is unknown.

The TCR originated in a human donor with ulcerative colitis or Crohn's disease, or a healthy co-twin of an affected twin (not recorded which). Sequenced material: blood. This chain connects TRBV11-3 to TRBJ1-6; the D gene TCRdb calls, TRBD1, cannot be checked with no DNA. CDR3 sequence: CASSSMTGGIPYNSPLHF. Drawing the rest from reference TRBV11-3 and TRBJ1-6, the complete variable domain is EAGVVQSPRYKIIEKKQPVAFWCNPISGHNTLYWYLQNLGQGPELLIRYENEEAVDDSQLPKDRFSAERLKGVDSTLKIQPAELGDSAVYLCASSSMTGGIPYNSPLHFGNGTRLTVT.